Included here is one TCR beta chain sequence, with context. This clone's antigen is unknown. No base-level quality is on record; no much larger clone is a single base apart. TCRbeta CDR3 regions were amplified from genomic DNA by means of the immunoSEQ Assay, a bias-controlled multiplex PCR. Per the authors' processing: Nucleated cell counts per sample were estimated from amplification of reference gene primers within the assay. To quantify the absolute abundance of each unique TCRbeta CDR3 rearrangement, sequence reads were collapsed and filtered. For each sample, productive Simpson clonality was calculated by taking the square root of Simpson's diversity index across productive rearrangements. Held by TCRdb, this immuneACCESS table contains in-frame sequences only and omits some clones. Under half of the omission traces to an unresolved V gene where checked; the cause of the rest is unknown. D and trimming come from the DNA, and the V and J calls and clone size come from that table. The sample data list 150,000 to 180,000 clones, and around 85% of these were observed just once. Roughly 29% of the sample lies in the top ten.

The collaborating institutions used their own protocols to collect whole blood in K2EDTA tubes. For TCRbeta analysis, collaborators shipped samples as frozen whole blood, isolated PBMCs, or DNA extracted from either of those sample types. This sample is drawn from a study of blood T cell repertoires in COVID-19 (dated by TCRdb to 2018 to 2021). Some background on the complete study: Samples from collaborators originated in the United States, Italy and Spain and spanned both the acute and convalescent phases of COVID-19. The prospective study material was composed of cDNA or gDNA derived from T cells, B-cell-depleted T cells, or PBMCs. Subjects who had been exposed to COVID-19, were actively infected with it, or had recovered from it provided the deeply sampled blood TCRbeta repertoires that made up the dataset. A freely available public database, intended as a resource for researchers studying the immune response to SARS-CoV-2, is where the repertoires were released. Samples came from the ongoing ImmuneRACE study (first 160 participants) plus 1,254 subjects from 6 global collaborators. Sample metadata almost always included a de-identified subject ID, COVID-19 status, age in years and sex. HLA class I and class II types, where available, came from metadata supplied by the sample provider rather than from assay-based typing. General findings and caveats noted by the study authors: The amount of clinical and demographic metadata varied by source and participant and was provided uncurated.

Sample: peripheral blood. This clonotype originated in a woman aged 55-70 years with acute or convalescent COVID-19.

The CDR3 has the sequence CASSYSMRGGQPQHF. The DNA reads as follows: TGTGCCAGCAGTTACTCGATGAGGGGAGGACAGCCCCAGCATTTT. Recombination joined TRBV6-6 with TRBJ1-5; perhaps TRBD1 is the D gene, with 5 bases matching. The CDR3 starts with the cysteine, ends with the phenylalanine, and has 15 residues. The CDR3 DNA has 45 bases and is translated from base 1. Via the germline V gene (reference sequence), CDR1 is MNHNY and CDR2 SVGAGI. The V and J ends are trimmed by 0 bases and 7 bases, leaving 13 bases between them.